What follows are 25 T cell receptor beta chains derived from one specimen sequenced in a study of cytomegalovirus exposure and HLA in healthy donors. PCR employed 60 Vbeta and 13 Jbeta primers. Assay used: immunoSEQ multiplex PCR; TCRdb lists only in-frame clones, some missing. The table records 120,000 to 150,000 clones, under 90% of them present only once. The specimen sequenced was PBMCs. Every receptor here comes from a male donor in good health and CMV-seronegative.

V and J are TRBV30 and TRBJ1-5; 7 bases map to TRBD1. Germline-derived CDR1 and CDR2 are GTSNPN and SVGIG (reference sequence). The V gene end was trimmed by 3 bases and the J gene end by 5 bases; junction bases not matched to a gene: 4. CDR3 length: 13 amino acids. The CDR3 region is CAWSRDRDQPQHF. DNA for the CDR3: TGTGCCTGGAGCCGGGACAGAGATCAGCCCCAGCATTTT.

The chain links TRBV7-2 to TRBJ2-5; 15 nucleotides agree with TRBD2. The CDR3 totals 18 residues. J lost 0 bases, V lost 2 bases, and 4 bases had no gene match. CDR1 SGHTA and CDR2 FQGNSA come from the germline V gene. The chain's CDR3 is CASSLMGLAGGYQETQYF. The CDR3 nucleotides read TGTGCCAGCAGCTTAATGGGACTAGCGGGAGGATACCAAGAGACCCAGTACTTC.

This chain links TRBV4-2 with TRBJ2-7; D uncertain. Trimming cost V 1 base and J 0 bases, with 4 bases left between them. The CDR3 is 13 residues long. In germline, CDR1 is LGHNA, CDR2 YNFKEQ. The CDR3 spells CASSQGSSYEQYF. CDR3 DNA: TGTGCCAGCAGCCAAGGGAGCTCCTACGAGCAGTACTTC.

The CDR3 loop is CASSAQTGGMYEQYF. CDR3 sequence (DNA): TGTGCCAGCAGCGCCCAGACGGGAGGTATGTACGAGCAGTACTTC. The V call is TRBV7-2, the J call TRBJ2-7; 7 bases match TRBD2. Germline loops: CDR1 SGHTA, CDR2 FQGNSA. This CDR3 is built from 15 residues. Losses at the gene ends were 5 bases for V and 4 bases for J; bases not matched to a gene: 11.

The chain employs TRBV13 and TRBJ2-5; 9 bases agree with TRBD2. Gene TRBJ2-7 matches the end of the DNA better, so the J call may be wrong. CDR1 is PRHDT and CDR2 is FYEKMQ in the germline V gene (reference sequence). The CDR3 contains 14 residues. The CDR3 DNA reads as TGTGCCAGCAGACCGGGGACTAGCAGCTACGAGCAGTACTTC. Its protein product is CASRPGTSSYEQYF.

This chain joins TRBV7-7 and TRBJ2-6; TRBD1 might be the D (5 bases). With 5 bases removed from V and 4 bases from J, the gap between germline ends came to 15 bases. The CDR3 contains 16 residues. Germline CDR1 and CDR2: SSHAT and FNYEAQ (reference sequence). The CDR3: CASSPVQGSGANVLTF. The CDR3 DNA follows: TGTGCCAGCAGCCCGGTGCAGGGATCCGGGGCCAACGTCCTGACTTTC.

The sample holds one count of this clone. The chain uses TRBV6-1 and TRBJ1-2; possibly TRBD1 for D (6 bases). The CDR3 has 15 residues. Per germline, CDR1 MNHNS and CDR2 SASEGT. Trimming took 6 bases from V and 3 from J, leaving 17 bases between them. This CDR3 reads CASSLQGSFDYGYTF. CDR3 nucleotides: TGTGCCAGCAGCCTACAGGGATCCTTTGACTATGGCTACACCTTC.

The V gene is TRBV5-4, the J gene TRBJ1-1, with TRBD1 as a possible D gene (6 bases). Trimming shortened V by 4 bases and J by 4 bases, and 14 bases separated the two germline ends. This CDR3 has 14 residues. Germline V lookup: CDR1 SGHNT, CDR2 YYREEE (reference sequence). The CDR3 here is CASSASTGITEAFF. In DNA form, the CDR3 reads TGTGCCAGCAGCGCATCGACAGGTATCACTGAAGCTTTCTTT.

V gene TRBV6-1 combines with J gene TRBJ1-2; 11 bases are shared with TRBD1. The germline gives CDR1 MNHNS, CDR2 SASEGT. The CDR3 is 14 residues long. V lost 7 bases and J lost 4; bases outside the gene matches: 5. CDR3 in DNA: TGTGCCAGCATCCGGGACAGGGGGTCCTATGGCTACACCTTC. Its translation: CASIRDRGSYGYTF.

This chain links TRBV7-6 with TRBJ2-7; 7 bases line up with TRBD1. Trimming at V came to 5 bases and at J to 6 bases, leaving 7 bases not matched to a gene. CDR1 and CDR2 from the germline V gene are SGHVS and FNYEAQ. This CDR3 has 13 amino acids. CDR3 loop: CASSRGQYGEQYF. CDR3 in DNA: TGTGCCAGCAGCCGGGGACAGTACGGCGAGCAGTACTTC. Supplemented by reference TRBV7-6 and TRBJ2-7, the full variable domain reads GAGVSQSPRYKVTKRGQDVALRCDPISGHVSLYWYRQALGQGPEFLTYFNYEAQQDKSGLPNDRFSAERPEGSISTLTIQRTEQRDSAMYRCASSRGQYGEQYFGPGTRLTVT.

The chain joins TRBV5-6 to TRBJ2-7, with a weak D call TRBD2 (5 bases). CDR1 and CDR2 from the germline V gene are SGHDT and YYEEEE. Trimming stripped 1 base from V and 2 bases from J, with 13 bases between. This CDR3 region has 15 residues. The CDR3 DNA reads TGTGCCAGCAGCTTGCTGTCCCTAGCAACCTACGAGCAGTACTTC. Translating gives CASSLLSLATYEQYF.

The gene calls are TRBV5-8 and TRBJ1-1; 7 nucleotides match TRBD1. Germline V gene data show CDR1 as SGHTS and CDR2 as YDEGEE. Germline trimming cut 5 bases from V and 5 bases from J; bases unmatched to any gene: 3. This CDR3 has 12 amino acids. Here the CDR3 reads CASRTGRTEAFF. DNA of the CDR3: TGTGCCAGCAGGACAGGGAGGACTGAAGCTTTCTTT.

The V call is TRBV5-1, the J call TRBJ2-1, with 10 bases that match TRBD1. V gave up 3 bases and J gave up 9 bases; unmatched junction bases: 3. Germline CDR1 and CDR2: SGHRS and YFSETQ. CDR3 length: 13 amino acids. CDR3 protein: CASSWTGGAEQFF. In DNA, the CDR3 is TGCGCCAGCAGCTGGACAGGGGGGGCTGAGCAGTTCTTC.

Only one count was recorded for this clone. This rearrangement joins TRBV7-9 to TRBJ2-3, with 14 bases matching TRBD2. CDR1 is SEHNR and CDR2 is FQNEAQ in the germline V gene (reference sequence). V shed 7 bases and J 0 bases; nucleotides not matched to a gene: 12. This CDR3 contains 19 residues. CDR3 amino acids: CASIFLPGLAGGSTDTQYF. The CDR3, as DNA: TGTGCCAGCATCTTCCTCCCCGGACTAGCGGGAGGCAGCACAGATACGCAGTATTTT.

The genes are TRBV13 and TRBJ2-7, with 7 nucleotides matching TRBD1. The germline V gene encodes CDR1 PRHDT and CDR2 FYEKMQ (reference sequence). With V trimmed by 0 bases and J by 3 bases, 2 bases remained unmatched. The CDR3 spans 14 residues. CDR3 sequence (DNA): TGTGCCAGCAGCTTAGGGACAGGGTACTACGAGCAGTACTTC. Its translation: CASSLGTGYYEQYF.

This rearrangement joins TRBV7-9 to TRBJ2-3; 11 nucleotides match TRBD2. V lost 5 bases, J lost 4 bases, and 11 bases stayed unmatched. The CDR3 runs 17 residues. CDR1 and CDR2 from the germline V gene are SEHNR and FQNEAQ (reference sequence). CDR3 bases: TGTGCCAGCAGCCCGAGACTAGCGGGACGGGCCCCAGATACGCAGTATTTT. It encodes CASSPRLAGRAPDTQYF.

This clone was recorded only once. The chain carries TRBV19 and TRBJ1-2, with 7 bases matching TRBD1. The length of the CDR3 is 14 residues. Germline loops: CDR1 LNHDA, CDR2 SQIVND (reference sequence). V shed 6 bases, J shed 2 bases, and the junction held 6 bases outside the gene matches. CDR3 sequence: CASRSGQANYGYTF. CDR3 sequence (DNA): TGTGCCAGTAGATCTGGACAGGCGAACTATGGCTACACCTTC.

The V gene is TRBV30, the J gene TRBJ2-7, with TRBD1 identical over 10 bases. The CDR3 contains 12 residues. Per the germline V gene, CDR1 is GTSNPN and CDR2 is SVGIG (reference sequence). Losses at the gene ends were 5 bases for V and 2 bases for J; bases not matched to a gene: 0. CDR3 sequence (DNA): TGTGCCTGGGGACAGGGGGCCTACGAGCAGTACTTC. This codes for CAWGQGAYEQYF.

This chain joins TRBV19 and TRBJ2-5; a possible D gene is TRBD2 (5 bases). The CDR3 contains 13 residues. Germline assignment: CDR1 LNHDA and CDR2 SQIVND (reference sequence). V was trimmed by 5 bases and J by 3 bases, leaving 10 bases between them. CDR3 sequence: CASSEDGEETQYF. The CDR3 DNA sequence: TGTGCCAGTAGTGAGGACGGGGAAGAGACCCAGTACTTC.

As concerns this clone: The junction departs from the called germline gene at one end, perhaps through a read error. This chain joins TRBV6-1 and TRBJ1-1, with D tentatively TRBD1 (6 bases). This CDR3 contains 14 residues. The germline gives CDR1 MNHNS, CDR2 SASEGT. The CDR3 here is CVSSEKGEYTEAFF. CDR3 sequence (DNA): TGTGTCAGCAGTGAAAAGGGGGAATACACTGAAGCTTTCTTT.

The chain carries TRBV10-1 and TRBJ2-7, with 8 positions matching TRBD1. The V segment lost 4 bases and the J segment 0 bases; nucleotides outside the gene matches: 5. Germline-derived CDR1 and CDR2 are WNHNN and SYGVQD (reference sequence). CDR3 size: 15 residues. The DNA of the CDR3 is TGCGCCAGCAGTGGACAGGGGTCGAGCTCCTACGAGCAGTACTTC. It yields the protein CASSGQGSSSYEQYF.

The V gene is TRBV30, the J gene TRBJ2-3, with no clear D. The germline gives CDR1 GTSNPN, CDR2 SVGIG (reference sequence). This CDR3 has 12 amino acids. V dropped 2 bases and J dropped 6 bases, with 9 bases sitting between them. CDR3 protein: CAWSKPFDTQYF. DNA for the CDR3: TGTGCCTGGAGTAAGCCTTTTGATACGCAGTATTTT.

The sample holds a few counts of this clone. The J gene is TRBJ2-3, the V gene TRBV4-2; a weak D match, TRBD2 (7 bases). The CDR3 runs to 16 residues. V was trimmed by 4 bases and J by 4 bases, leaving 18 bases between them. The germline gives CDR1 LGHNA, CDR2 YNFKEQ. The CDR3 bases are TGTGCCAGCAGCCCCGCGGACGGAGGGGGGGCAGATACGCAGTATTTT. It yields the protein CASSPADGGGADTQYF.

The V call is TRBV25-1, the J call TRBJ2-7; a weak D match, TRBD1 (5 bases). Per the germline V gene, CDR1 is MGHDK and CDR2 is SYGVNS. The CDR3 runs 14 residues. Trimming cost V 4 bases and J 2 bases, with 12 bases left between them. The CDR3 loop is CASSGWTQAYEQYF. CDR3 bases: TGTGCCAGCAGTGGGTGGACACAAGCCTACGAGCAGTACTTC.

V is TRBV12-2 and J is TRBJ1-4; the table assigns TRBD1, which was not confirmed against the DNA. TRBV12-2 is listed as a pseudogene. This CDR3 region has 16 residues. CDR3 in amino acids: CASRVGAEDGNEKLFF. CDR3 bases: TGTGCAAGTCGCGTTGGGGCCGAGGACGGTAATGAAAAACTGTTTTTT.